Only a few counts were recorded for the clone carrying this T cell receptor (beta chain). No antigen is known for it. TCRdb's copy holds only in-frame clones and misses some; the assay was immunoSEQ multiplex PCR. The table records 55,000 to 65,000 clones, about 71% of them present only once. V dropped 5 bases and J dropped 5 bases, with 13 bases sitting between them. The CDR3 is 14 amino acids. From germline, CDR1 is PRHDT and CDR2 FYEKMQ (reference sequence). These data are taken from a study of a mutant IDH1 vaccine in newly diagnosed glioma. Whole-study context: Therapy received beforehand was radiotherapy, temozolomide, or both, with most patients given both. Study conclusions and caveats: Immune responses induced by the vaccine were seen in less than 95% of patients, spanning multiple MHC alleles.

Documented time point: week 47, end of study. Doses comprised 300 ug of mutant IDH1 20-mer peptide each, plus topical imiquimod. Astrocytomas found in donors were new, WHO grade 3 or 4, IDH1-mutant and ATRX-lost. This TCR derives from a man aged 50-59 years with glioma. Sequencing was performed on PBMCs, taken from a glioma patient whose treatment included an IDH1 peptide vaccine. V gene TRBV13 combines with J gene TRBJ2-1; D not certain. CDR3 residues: CASSLRTYNNEQFF. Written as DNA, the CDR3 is TGTGCCAGCAGCCTCCGAACTTACAACAATGAGCAGTTCTTC.